These T cell receptor beta chains were read from a single sample in a study of T cell repertoires in cytomegalovirus infection. TCRdb called the reads again in MiXCR, with one record for every CDR3 protein. The table shows more than 500,000 distinct CDR3 sequences, with approximately 15% occurring only once. Specimen: CD8+ T cells from PBMCs. These receptors all stem from a human donor in good health (CMV status not recorded). Some clones in this sample may be carry-over from other donors' samples. Both conserved end residues are part of each CDR3. Each record gives: V gene, D gene, J gene, clone size, CDR3 protein, CDR3 DNA. A D gene is named only where the DNA matches it firmly. Size is stated for part of the rows, as once, few or many counts, or as a class when the clone is expanded.

TRBV14,-,TRBJ1-2,few,CASSQEGHDGQLFYGYTF,TGTGCCAGCAGCCAAGAAGGGCATGACGGACAACTGTTCTATGGCTACACCTTC
TRBV6-1,-,TRBJ1-1,few,CAIENMVPRGTEAFF,TGTGCCATCGAAAACATGGTCCCACGAGGGACTGAAGCTTTCTTT
TRBV29-1,-,TRBJ2-5,few,CSVASGSGETQYF,TGCAGCGTTGCCTCAGGGAGTGGAGAGACCCAGTACTTC
TRBV6-2/TRBV6-3,-,TRBJ1-1,-,CASSYRQITNTEAFF,TGTGCCAGCAGTTATAGACAGATAACGAACACTGAAGCTTTCTTT
TRBV29-1,-,TRBJ2-6,few,CSVELISSGANVLTF,TGCAGCGTTGAGCTAATTAGCTCTGGGGCCAACGTCCTGACTTTC
TRBV20-1,-,TRBJ1-5,few,CSARRQAALDSNQPQHF,TGCAGTGCTAGACGACAGGCTGCCCTGGATAGCAATCAGCCCCAGCATTTT
TRBV2,TRBD2,TRBJ2-7,-,CASIGRVDEQYF,TGTGCCAGCATCGGGAGGGTCGACGAGCAGTACTTC
TRBV11-2,-,TRBJ1-1,-,CASSLEVPRQIINTEAFF,TGTGCCAGCAGCTTAGAAGTGCCCCGACAGATAATCAACACTGAAGCTTTCTTT
TRBV12-3/TRBV12-4,-,TRBJ2-6,few,CASSGFGPSSGANVLTF,TGTGCCAGCTCGGGATTCGGCCCCAGCTCTGGGGCCAACGTCCTGACTTTC
TRBV12-3/TRBV12-4,-,TRBJ1-2,many,CASSFWSGQGGGYTF,TGTGCCAGCAGTTTTTGGAGTGGGCAGGGCGGTGGCTACACCTTC
TRBV9,TRBD1,TRBJ2-3,-,CASSVEGQGADTQYF,TGTGCCAGCAGCGTAGAGGGACAGGGGGCAGATACGCAGTATTTT
TRBV11-1,-,TRBJ2-3,many,CASSFLSEYTQYF,TGTGCCAGCAGCTTTCTGTCTGAGTATACGCAGTATTTT
TRBV15,-,TRBJ1-2,few,CATTMDRGAREGYTF,TGTGCCACCACCATGGACCGGGGGGCGAGGGAAGGCTACACCTTC
TRBV7-9,-,TRBJ1-1,few,CASAMTGGDTEAFF,TGTGCCAGCGCGATGACGGGGGGTGACACTGAAGCTTTCTTT
TRBV20-1,TRBD2,TRBJ2-5,-,CSARETGGETQYF,TGCAGTGCTAGAGAAACGGGGGGAGAGACCCAGTACTTC
TRBV11-2,-,TRBJ1-2,many,CASSFPGGADGYTF,TGTGCCAGCAGTTTCCCGGGGGGCGCAGATGGCTACACCTTC
TRBV2,-,TRBJ2-3,few,CASSEARGGEVTDTQYF,TGTGCCAGCAGTGAAGCCAGGGGGGGGGAGGTAACAGATACGCAGTATTTT
TRBV4-1,-,TRBJ2-3,-,CASSQRGEGRTDTQYF,TGCGCCAGCAGCCAAAGGGGTGAGGGGCGAACAGATACGCAGTATTTT
TRBV15,TRBD1,TRBJ1-6,once,CATRPDRGGGNSPLHF,TGTGCCACCAGACCAGACAGGGGAGGTGGTAATTCACCCCTCCACTTT
TRBV19,TRBD1,TRBJ2-7,-,CASSIDGGQGAREQYF,TGTGCCAGTAGTATAGACGGAGGACAGGGGGCGCGGGAGCAGTACTTC
TRBV24-1,-,TRBJ2-2,few,CATMDYPNTGELFF,TGTGCCACCATGGACTACCCAAACACCGGGGAGCTGTTTTTT
TRBV2,-,TRBJ2-1,many,CASSGQGPYNEQFF,TGTGCCAGTAGTGGGCAGGGCCCGTACAATGAGCAGTTCTTC
TRBV7-9,-,TRBJ1-4,many,CASSSRLQSNEKLFF,TGTGCCAGCAGCTCGAGGCTTCAGTCTAATGAAAAACTGTTTTTT
TRBV11-2,TRBD2,TRBJ2-4,many,CASSSPRAGAAKNIQYF,TGTGCCAGCAGCTCGCCCCGAGCGGGAGCGGCCAAAAACATTCAGTACTTC
TRBV6-2/TRBV6-3,TRBD2,TRBJ2-2,many,CASGSGEVSGELFF,TGTGCCAGCGGAAGCGGGGAGGTCAGCGGGGAGCTGTTTTTT
TRBV4-2,TRBD1,TRBJ2-1,few,CASSQDGDRGDEQFF,TGTGCCAGCAGCCAAGATGGAGACAGGGGGGATGAGCAGTTCTTC
TRBV12-3/TRBV12-4,-,TRBJ1-6,-,CATWPGDANSPLHF,TGTGCCACCTGGCCGGGGGACGCTAATTCACCCCTCCACTTT
TRBV4-1,-,TRBJ2-5,-,CASSPLLQETQYF,TGCGCCAGCAGCCCTTTACTCCAAGAGACCCAGTACTTC
TRBV20-1,-,TRBJ1-2,few,CSARDPGEGKRYTF,TGCAGTGCTAGAGATCCGGGGGAGGGGAAGAGATACACCTTC
TRBV5-1,-,TRBJ2-3,few,CASSPGDFRFITLDTQYF,TGCGCCAGCAGCCCCGGCGACTTCCGATTTATCACGCTTGATACGCAGTATTTT
TRBV19,TRBD1,TRBJ2-7,many,CASSIQGAGNEQYF,TGTGCCAGTAGTATCCAGGGGGCGGGCAACGAGCAGTACTTC
TRBV7-2,-,TRBJ2-1,many,CATSTSFYEQFF,TGTGCCACCTCGACTAGTTTTTATGAGCAGTTCTTC
TRBV14,-,TRBJ2-7,few,CASSQGGHSSYEQYF,TGTGCCAGCAGCCAAGGGGGGCATAGCTCCTACGAGCAGTACTTC
TRBV9,-,TRBJ1-1,-,CASSAGAKTEAFF,TGTGCCAGCAGCGCAGGGGCGAAGACTGAAGCTTTCTTT
TRBV19,-,TRBJ2-1,few,CASSPHRDGPYNEQFF,TGTGCCAGTAGTCCGCACCGGGACGGACCCTACAATGAGCAGTTCTTC
TRBV28,TRBD2,TRBJ2-1,many,CASRPTSGSGLEQFF,TGTGCCAGCAGACCGACTAGCGGGAGCGGACTTGAGCAGTTCTTC
TRBV7-8,TRBD1,TRBJ2-5,many,CASRSLDRGQETQYF,TGTGCCAGCAGATCCTTGGACAGGGGGCAAGAGACCCAGTACTTC